Each of the 16 T cell receptor beta chains below was sequenced from the same sample in a study of blood T cell repertoires in COVID-19. The method was immunoSEQ multiplex PCR; TCRdb's version includes in-frame clones alone and lacks a portion of them. The table shows 69,000 or so clones, with 84% occurring only once. Sequenced sample: peripheral blood. These receptors were obtained from a middle-aged man with COVID-19, enrolled during active disease.

Notes on this clone: This CDR3 is also generated by other DNA sequences in the sample. This sequence joins TRBV19 and TRBJ2-7; 9 nucleotides align to TRBD1. CDR1 is LNHDA, CDR2 SQIVND, per germline (reference sequence). Losses at the gene ends were 3 bases for V and 5 bases for J; bases not matched to a gene: 2. CDR3 size: 13 residues. The CDR3 region is CASSIRQGDEQYF. The CDR3, as DNA: TGTGCCAGTAGTATCCGACAGGGGGACGAGCAGTACTTC.

This clone was counted once. This chain uses TRBV5-5 with TRBJ2-6; D remains unclear. The CDR3 length is 15 residues. Deletions cut 0 bases from V and 4 bases from J, with 8 bases between. CDR1 is SGHKS and CDR2 is YYEKEE in the germline V gene (reference sequence). The CDR3 nucleotides are TGTGCCAGCAGCTTGGACACCTCCGGGGCCAACGTCCTGACTTTC. It encodes CASSLDTSGANVLTF.

V and J are TRBV19 and TRBJ2-5, with TRBD1 identical over 9 bases. The CDR3 length is 15 residues. V lost 3 bases and J lost 5; bases outside the gene matches: 7. CDR1 is LNHDA, CDR2 SQIVND, per germline (reference sequence). Here the CDR3 reads CASSISPGQGETQYF. The DNA for the CDR3 is TGTGCCAGTAGTATCTCTCCGGGACAGGGTGAGACCCAGTACTTC.

The V and J genes are TRBV9 and TRBJ1-2; D is uncertain. The V end lost 1 base, the J end lost 2 bases, and 6 bases lay between the germline ends. This CDR3 has 13 residues. The V gene's germline CDR1 is SGDLS and CDR2 YYNGEE. The CDR3: CASSVPGNYGYTF. As DNA, the CDR3 is TGTGCCAGCAGCGTACCGGGAAACTATGGCTACACCTTC.

The chain carries TRBV6-5 and TRBJ1-5; D uncertain. V lost 8 bases and J 6 bases, leaving 14 bases between the germline ends. The CDR3 is made up of 13 amino acids. Germline CDR1 is MNHEY and CDR2 is SVGAGI. The CDR3 bases are TGTGCCAGCGGCCCGGGTGGCGTTCAGCCCCAGCATTTT. Translation gives CASGPGGVQPQHF.

The genes are TRBV18 and TRBJ2-5; TRBD1 is a possible D gene (6 bases). Germline V CDR1 and CDR2: KGHSH, LQKENI. The CDR3 runs to 14 residues. Trimming removed 6 bases from V and 5 bases from J, with 16 bases in between. The CDR3, as DNA: TGTGCCAGCTCCCCCGGCGGCAGGGGCGAGACCCAGTACTTC. It specifies CASSPGGRGETQYF.

This clone has only a few counts. This chain uses TRBV9 with TRBJ1-1; tentatively, D is TRBD1 (6 bases). Between the trimmed V and J ends, which lost 3 bases and 1 base, there was a span of 16 bases. Germline CDR1 SGDLS, CDR2 YYNGEE. This CDR3 contains 16 residues. The CDR3 sequence: CASSAGYRVGNTEAFF. The CDR3 DNA reads TGTGCCAGCAGCGCCGGATACAGGGTCGGGAACACTGAAGCTTTCTTT.

The gene calls are TRBV4-2 and TRBJ2-5, with 7 bases fitting TRBD1. V trimming: 5 bases; J trimming: 5 bases; junction bases outside the gene matches: 5. The CDR3 has 13 residues. Germline loops: CDR1 LGHNA, CDR2 YNFKEQ. CDR3 amino acids: CASSYVTGETQYF. The CDR3 DNA follows: TGTGCCAGCAGCTATGTGACAGGGGAGACCCAGTACTTC.

This clone was seen just once. V and J are TRBV18 and TRBJ2-2; no reliable D call. CDR1 and CDR2 (germline): KGHSH, LQKENI. Trimming removed 0 bases from V and 6 bases from J, with 2 bases in between. There are 12 residues in the CDR3. CDR3 protein: CASSPPAGELFF. The CDR3 region has the DNA TGTGCCAGCTCACCACCCGCCGGGGAGCTGTTTTTT.

The chain is built from TRBV5-1 and TRBJ2-5; the match to TRBD2 covers 8 bases. V shed 4 bases and J 4 bases; nucleotides not matched to a gene: 12. Germline-derived CDR1 and CDR2 are SGHRS and YFSETQ. This CDR3 contains 16 residues. The CDR3 DNA reads TGCGCCAGCAGCCAAAACGGCGGGGGGAATTTAGAGACCCAGTACTTC. As protein: CASSQNGGGNLETQYF.

The chain is built from TRBV27 and TRBJ1-1; unclear D gene. This CDR3 has 13 residues. Germline loops: CDR1 MNHEY, CDR2 SMNVEV (reference sequence). The V gene lost 2 bases and the J gene lost 0 bases, with 4 bases spanning the gap. The CDR3 sequence is CASSLTVNTEAFF. The CDR3, as DNA: TGTGCCAGCAGTTTAACAGTGAACACTGAAGCTTTCTTT.

This chain joins TRBV19 and TRBJ1-1; possibly TRBD1 for D (6 bases). This CDR3 spans 13 amino acids. The ends were cut back, 5 bases at V and 1 base at J, with 8 bases in the middle. Per the germline V gene, CDR1 is LNHDA and CDR2 is SQIVND (reference sequence). CDR3 bases: TGTGCCAGTAGTTTCAGGGGGAACACTGAAGCTTTCTTT. This sequence encodes CASSFRGNTEAFF.

This chain uses TRBV27 with TRBJ2-5; D perhaps matches TRBD1 (5 bases). The CDR3 covers 14 residues. Between the trimmed V and J ends, which lost 1 base and 5 bases, there was a span of 11 bases. In germline, CDR1 is MNHEY, CDR2 SMNVEV (reference sequence). The CDR3 region is CASSLFPGKETQYF. The CDR3 DNA reads TGTGCCAGCAGTTTATTTCCAGGGAAGGAGACCCAGTACTTC.

This clone showed up just a few times. This chain links TRBV7-9 with TRBJ2-3, with D maybe TRBD1 (6 bases). The V end was cut by 5 bases, the J end by 1 base, with 16 bases between. Per the germline V gene, CDR1 is SEHNR and CDR2 is FQNEAQ (reference sequence). The CDR3 spans 16 residues. The DNA of the CDR3 is TGTGCCAGCAGCGTGGGAACGGGACACCGCACAGATACGCAGTATTTT. It translates to CASSVGTGHRTDTQYF.

The rearrangement links TRBV6-7 to TRBJ2-7; D is undetermined. TRBV6-7 carries the ORF label, with uncertain function. Trimming pared 0 bases from V and 5 bases from J, leaving 5 bases between. The CDR3 has 12 residues. The CDR3 loop reads CASSYSRDEQYF. CDR3 DNA: TGTGCCAGCAGTTACTCACGGGACGAGCAGTACTTC.

The genes are TRBV5-6 and TRBJ1-5, with 7 bases that match TRBD1. J was trimmed by 6 bases and V by 4 bases; bases with no gene match: 4. The CDR3 loop spans 13 amino acids. CDR1 is SGHDT and CDR2 is YYEEEE in the germline V gene. CDR3 sequence reads: CASSTGAGQPQHF. As DNA, the CDR3 is TGTGCCAGCAGCACAGGGGCTGGTCAGCCCCAGCATTTT.